Below, one T cell receptor beta chain is given with its context. What it recognizes is unknown. The sample belongs to a study of T cells in Graves' hyperthyroidism and ophthalmopathy. Findings and caveats of the study: Ophthalmopathy stood apart from stable hyperthyroidism in a 13 V-J model. Most clonotypes expanded in thyroid above 0.001 were likewise present in blood.

For Graves' hyperthyroidism to be stable, ophthalmopathy could not progress within 18 months. Disease duration under 2 months; hyperthyroidism patients were aged 18 to 65. V lost 3 bases and J lost 6, with 18 bases in between. Germline V gives CDR1 LNHDA, CDR2 SQIVND (reference sequence). The CDR3 runs to 15 residues. The TCR beta CDR3 regions underwent amplification using RNA transcripts as the source. The study used the HTBI primer set for a first-round RT-PCR of the TCR CDR3. One entry per CDR3 protein results from TCRdb running MiXCR on the multiplex PCR reads. The table has a few hundred thousand distinct CDR3 sequences, around 45% seen once.

Sequenced material: peripheral blood or thyroid tissue (not recorded which). The source is a woman in her late teens or twenties with Graves' hyperthyroidism. The V gene is TRBV19, the J gene TRBJ2-7; the D gene could be TRBD1 or TRBD2 (6 bases each). CDR3 loop: CASSMAGAQGLEQYF. The CDR3 nucleotides are TGTGCCAGTAGTATGGCAGGGGCCCAGGGACTCGAGCAGTACTTC. The full variable domain, rest sourced from reference TRBV19 and TRBJ2-7, is DGGITQSPKYLFRKEGQNVTLSCEQNLNHDAMYWYRQDPGQGLRLIYYSQIVNDFQKGDIAEGYSVSREKKESFPLTVTSAQKNPTAFYLCASSMAGAQGLEQYFGPGTRLTVT.